This TCR beta chain stems from a study of shared clonotypes between healthy human individuals. Study at large: The study used three CD4 naive, three CD4 memory, two CD8 naive and one CD8 memory plate per donor.

Running of the assay took place at deep level. Method: immunoSEQ multiplex PCR; TCRdb's copy keeps in-frame clones and lacks some. The table lists roughly 2.2 million clones, 85% to 95% of them singletons, with roughly 0.34% in the top ten. Study outcomes and limitations: Sequencing depth was expected to influence donor clonotype sharing.

Naive CD45RA+ and memory CD45RA-negative subsets were split from CD4+ cells. The CDR3 totals 14 residues. Trimming left V 5 bases short and J 7 bases short, with 17 bases between. Germline V CDR1 and CDR2: LNHDA, SQIVND (reference sequence). A note on this clone: Its specificity is not known.

This clonotype originated in a man between 18 and 29 years old in good health. Some clones in this sample may be carry-over from other donors' samples. The sequencing input was naive CD4+ T cells from PBMCs. The sample's subset: CD45RA+ positively selected. The chain employs TRBV19 and TRBJ1-2; D is undetermined. CDR3 region: CASSPLILGTGYTF. The CDR3 nucleotides are TGTGCCAGTAGTCCGCTTATTTTGGGCACTGGCTACACCTTC.